What follows are 29 T cell receptor beta chains derived from one specimen sequenced in a study of blood T cell repertoires in COVID-19. Profiling relied on immunoSEQ multiplex PCR, and the TCRdb table lists in-frame clones only, not all of them. There are hundreds of thousands of clones in the sample; around 80% occur only once, and around 2% lies in the top ten. The sequenced sample consisted of peripheral blood. The source of these receptors is an elderly woman with acute or convalescent COVID-19.

This rearrangement joins TRBV19 to TRBJ2-3; tentatively, D is TRBD2 (6 bases). V was cut by 5 bases and J by 4 bases, with 13 bases left in between. In germline, CDR1 is LNHDA, CDR2 SQIVND (reference sequence). The CDR3 contains 14 residues. The CDR3 region is CASSGGRRADTQYF. As DNA, the CDR3 is TGTGCCAGTAGTGGAGGGCGGCGCGCAGATACGCAGTATTTT.

This chain links TRBV5-5 with TRBJ2-6; 7 bases are shared with TRBD1. The CDR3 is 17 amino acids. Germline CDR1 reads SGHKS; CDR2 reads YYEKEE (reference sequence). Trimming removed 5 bases from V and 2 bases from J; junction bases left unmatched: 10. The CDR3 DNA is TGTGCCAGCAGTTCCGGGACAGCTAACCCTGGGGCCAACGTCCTGACTTTC. Its protein product is CASSSGTANPGANVLTF. The full variable domain, its missing parts supplied by reference TRBV5-5 and TRBJ2-6, is DAGVTQSPTHLIKTRGQQVTLRCSPISGHKSVSWYQQVLGQGPQFIFQYYEKEERGRGNFPDRFSARQFPNYSSELNVNALLLGDSALYLCASSSGTANPGANVLTFGAGSRLTVL.

This clone was observed once. V is TRBV6-5 and J is TRBJ2-7; D is possibly TRBD2 (5 bases). Germline assignment: CDR1 MNHEY and CDR2 SVGAGI. This CDR3 contains 15 residues. With 8 bases removed from V and 2 bases from J, the gap between germline ends came to 19 bases. The CDR3 region is CASRSGTFLAYEQYF. CDR3 bases: TGTGCCAGCCGCAGCGGAACTTTCTTGGCCTACGAGCAGTACTTC.

The chain couples TRBV6-2 or TRBV6-3 to TRBJ2-7, with D possibly being TRBD2 (5 bases). The V gene's germline CDR1 is MNHEY and CDR2 SVGEGT. This CDR3 has 16 residues. Trimming took 6 bases from V and 3 from J, leaving 21 bases between them. CDR3 region: CASSDTLAFMHYEQYF. The CDR3 DNA sequence: TGTGCCAGCAGCGACACGTTAGCGTTCATGCACTACGAGCAGTACTTC.

The chain links TRBV7-2 to TRBJ2-4; D may be TRBD2 (7 bases). CDR1 is SGHTA and CDR2 is FQGNSA in the germline V gene. Deletions cut 3 bases from V and 8 bases from J, with 17 bases between. The CDR3 extends over 15 amino acids. The CDR3 protein is CASSFRGGEGDIQYF. The CDR3 DNA reads TGTGCCAGCAGCTTCCGGGGCGGGGAGGGGGACATTCAGTACTTC.

V gene TRBV4-3 combines with J gene TRBJ2-1, with 9 bases lining up with TRBD2. Trimming removed 3 bases from V and 4 bases from J; junction bases left unmatched: 7. The CDR3 runs 16 residues. CDR1 and CDR2 (germline): LGHNA, YSLEER. CDR3 DNA sequence: TGCGCCAGCAGCCAGTTGCGGGGGGGCGCGTACAATGAGCAGTTCTTC. Amino acids: CASSQLRGGAYNEQFF.

The genes are TRBV30 and TRBJ2-5; D possibly corresponds to TRBD2 (5 bases). V was shortened by 0 bases and J by 9 bases, with 17 bases between the two germline ends. In germline, CDR1 is GTSNPN, CDR2 SVGIG (reference sequence). The CDR3 covers 14 residues. Here the CDR3 reads CAWSVPSGRLAQYF. The CDR3 DNA reads as TGTGCCTGGAGTGTTCCCAGCGGCAGATTAGCCCAGTACTTC.

The V gene is TRBV5-8, the J gene TRBJ1-2; the match to TRBD1 covers 9 bases. The CDR3 length is 17 residues. J was trimmed by 7 bases and V by 0 bases; bases with no gene match: 13. Germline CDR1 is SGHTS and CDR2 is YDEGEE. In DNA form, the CDR3 reads TGTGCCAGCAGCTTGGAGTACGCCCTACAGGGGGCGCTTGGCTACACCTTC. This translates into CASSLEYALQGALGYTF.

The chain has TRBV7-2 and TRBJ2-2; the D gene is possibly TRBD1 (5 bases). V was clipped by 3 bases and J by 6 bases, with 11 bases between them. The CDR3 extends over 14 amino acids. Germline CDR1 is SGHTA and CDR2 is FQGNSA. This CDR3 reads CASSFSRDAGELFF. DNA for the CDR3: TGTGCCAGCAGCTTCTCCAGGGATGCCGGGGAGCTGTTTTTT.

CDR3 nucleotides: TGTGCCAGCAGTGGCAGGCGGGCTAACTATGGCTACACCTTC. Amino acids: CASSGRRANYGYTF. V usage is TRBV27 and J usage is TRBJ1-2, with D unclear. The ends were cut back, 5 bases at V and 0 bases at J, with 10 bases in the middle. Germline CDR1 and CDR2: MNHEY and SMNVEV (reference sequence). CDR3 length: 14 residues.

The rearrangement uses TRBV18 and TRBJ1-5; weak D call: TRBD1 (5 bases). This CDR3 spans 14 amino acids. CDR1 is KGHSH, CDR2 LQKENI, per germline. V dropped 2 bases and J dropped 5 bases, with 10 bases sitting between them. CDR3 loop: CASSPGQGHQPQHF. In nucleotides, the CDR3 is TGTGCCAGCTCACCAGGGCAGGGCCATCAGCCCCAGCATTTT. Looking up the rest from reference TRBV18 and TRBJ1-5 gives the full variable domain: NAGVMQNPRHLVRRRGQEARLRCSPMKGHSHVYWYRQLPEEGLKFMVYLQKENIIDESGMPKERFSAEFPKEGPSILRIQQVVRGDSAAYFCASSPGQGHQPQHFGDGTRLSIL.

The chain combines TRBV30 with TRBJ2-2; TRBD1 matches 9 bases. The CDR3 length is 15 residues. With V trimmed by 4 bases and J by 2 bases, 5 bases remained unmatched. Looked up from germline, CDR1 is GTSNPN and CDR2 is SVGIG (reference sequence). The DNA for the CDR3 is TGTGCCTGGATGGGACAGGGAGTAAACACCGGGGAGCTGTTTTTT. Amino acids: CAWMGQGVNTGELFF. The complete variable domain, with remaining parts taken from reference TRBV30 and TRBJ2-2, reads SQTIHQWPATLVQPVGSPLSLECTVEGTSNPNLYWYRQAAGRGLQLLFYSVGIGQISSEVPQNLSASRPQDRQFILSSKKLLLSDSGFYLCAWMGQGVNTGELFFGEGSRLTVL.

The chain uses TRBV5-1 and TRBJ2-1; 7 bases map to TRBD2. V dropped 0 bases and J dropped 2; count of bases not matched to a gene: 8. CDR1 is SGHRS, CDR2 YFSETQ, per germline. The CDR3 extends over 17 amino acids. For the CDR3, the DNA is TGCGCCAGCAGCTTGGGATCCCTAGCGGCCCCCTACAATGAGCAGTTCTTC. It encodes CASSLGSLAAPYNEQFF.

This clone has more than one count but fewer than ten. Other DNA sequences from this sample encode an identical CDR3 as well. The chain is built from TRBV7-2 and TRBJ2-1, with 11 nucleotides matching TRBD2. The CDR3 runs 17 residues. CDR1 and CDR2 (germline): SGHTA, FQGNSA. J was trimmed by 1 base and V by 2 bases; bases with no gene match: 4. The CDR3 coding sequence is TGTGCCAGCAGCTTAACTAGCGGGGGAGGATCCTACAATGAGCAGTTCTTC. It yields the protein CASSLTSGGGSYNEQFF.

V and J are TRBV6-6 and TRBJ1-3; no definite D call. The CDR3 has 11 amino acids. V lost 8 bases, J lost 3 bases, and 5 bases lay in between. Germline loops: CDR1 MNHNY, CDR2 SVGAGI (reference sequence). The CDR3 nucleotides read TGTGCCAGCTCTCGTGGAAACACCATATATTTT. It translates to CASSRGNTIYF.

The chain joins TRBV24-1 to TRBJ1-5; 7 nucleotides agree with TRBD1. Trimming cost V 4 bases and J 5 bases; bases outside gene matches: 4. Germline CDR1 KGHDR, CDR2 SFDVKD. The CDR3 totals 14 residues. The CDR3 region is CATSETDRDQPQHF. The CDR3 coding sequence is TGTGCCACCAGTGAGACAGACAGGGATCAGCCCCAGCATTTT.

This chain connects TRBV30 to TRBJ1-2; 7 positions agree with TRBD1. CDR1 is GTSNPN, CDR2 SVGIG, per germline (reference sequence). The CDR3 contains 15 residues. After removal of 7 bases from V and 7 bases from J, the junction contained 18 bases not matched to a gene. The CDR3 DNA reads as TGTGCCTCCAAACAGGGCAGGGGGATTATTAGTGGCTACACCTTC. Amino acid sequence: CASKQGRGIISGYTF.

This clone was seen a handful of times. The chain links TRBV18 to TRBJ2-5; a possible D gene is TRBD2 (6 bases). V dropped 1 base and J dropped 0 bases, with 9 bases sitting between them. This CDR3 comprises 15 residues. In germline, CDR1 is KGHSH, CDR2 LQKENI. Here the CDR3 DNA reads TGTGCCAGCTCACCACAGGGCGGGAACCAAGAGACCCAGTACTTC. Protein: CASSPQGGNQETQYF.

This clone was seen only a few times. This chain uses TRBV10-3 with TRBJ2-7; D is possibly TRBD1 (5 bases). V was shortened by 10 bases and J by 2 bases, with 12 bases between the two germline ends. From germline, CDR1 is ENHRY and CDR2 SYGVKD. The CDR3 covers 12 residues. The CDR3 DNA follows: TGTGCCACCAGGGCAGGTCCCTACGAGCAGTACTTC. Its translation: CATRAGPYEQYF.

This chain's CDR3 is CASSLFPGTGGRGSPLHF. Written as DNA, the CDR3 is TGTGCCAGCAGCTTATTCCCCGGGACAGGGGGTCGAGGTTCACCCCTCCACTTT. The V and J genes are TRBV7-2 and TRBJ1-6; TRBD1 agrees at 11 bases. The V gene's germline CDR1 is SGHTA and CDR2 FQGNSA. The CDR3 sequence is 18 residues long. With 2 bases clipped from V and 9 bases from J, the junction kept 12 bases outside the gene matches. The whole variable domain, remainder taken from reference TRBV7-2 and TRBJ1-6, is GAGVSQSPSNKVTEKGKDVELRCDPISGHTALYWYRQSLGQGLEFLIYFQGNSAPDKSGLPSDRFSAERTGGSVSTLTIQRTQQEDSAVYLCASSLFPGTGGRGSPLHFGNGTRLTVT.

The chain is built from TRBV18 and TRBJ2-5, with 8 bases lining up with TRBD1. V was pared by 0 bases and J by 4 bases, with 7 bases of the junction left unmatched. This CDR3 contains 16 residues. Germline assignment: CDR1 KGHSH and CDR2 LQKENI. The CDR3 is CASSPPKRTGGETQYF. The CDR3 region has the DNA TGTGCCAGCTCACCACCAAAGAGAACAGGGGGAGAGACCCAGTACTTC.

The chain combines TRBV19 with TRBJ1-2; 8 bases align to TRBD1. The CDR3 has 13 amino acids. Germline assignment: CDR1 LNHDA and CDR2 SQIVND (reference sequence). Germline trimming cut 3 bases from V and 8 bases from J; bases unmatched to any gene: 5. The CDR3 loop reads CASSMDRAAGYTF. The CDR3 DNA reads as TGTGCCAGTAGTATGGACAGGGCTGCGGGCTACACCTTC.

V gene TRBV4-3 combines with J gene TRBJ2-7; TRBD1 is a possible D gene (5 bases). The CDR3 is 14 amino acids. V shed 0 bases and J shed 3 bases, with 9 bases lying between them. Per germline, CDR1 LGHNA and CDR2 YSLEER. The CDR3 sequence is CASSQDGDSYEQYF. For the CDR3, the DNA is TGCGCCAGCAGCCAAGACGGTGACAGCTACGAGCAGTACTTC.

The chain carries TRBV10-2 and TRBJ2-5; 13 bases are a match to TRBD2. This CDR3 has 15 amino acids. The V gene's germline CDR1 is WSHSY and CDR2 SAAADI. V lost 7 bases, J lost 5 bases, and 7 bases stayed unmatched. The CDR3 DNA sequence: TGCGCCAGCAAATGGACTAGCGGGGGTTTGGAGACCCAGTACTTC. This translates into CASKWTSGGLETQYF.

The V gene is TRBV30, the J gene TRBJ2-7; 9 bases map to TRBD1. Germline assignment: CDR1 GTSNPN and CDR2 SVGIG (reference sequence). The CDR3 has 14 amino acids. V was clipped by 0 bases and J by 1 base; unmatched bases: 1. The CDR3: CAWSVGTGSYEQYF. Here the CDR3 DNA reads TGTGCCTGGAGTGTTGGGACAGGGTCCTACGAGCAGTACTTC.

The V and J genes are TRBV7-3 and TRBJ2-1; 11 nucleotides align to TRBD1. The V segment lost 5 bases and the J segment 7 bases; nucleotides outside the gene matches: 10. Germline CDR1 SGHTA, CDR2 FQGTGA. CDR3 length: 16 residues. The CDR3 spells CASSLGGTGGWNEQFF. CDR3 DNA sequence: TGTGCCAGCAGCCTTGGTGGGACAGGGGGTTGGAATGAGCAGTTCTTC.

This chain connects TRBV5-1 to TRBJ1-6, with 7 positions matching TRBD1. The CDR3 consists of 15 residues. CDR1 is SGHRS, CDR2 YFSETQ, per germline. After removal of 5 bases from V and 8 bases from J, the junction contained 10 bases not matched to a gene. The CDR3 bases are TGCGCCAGCAGAACCCAGGGGGAAGTGGATTCACCCCTCCACTTT. Its protein product is CASRTQGEVDSPLHF.

The gene calls are TRBV28 and TRBJ2-7; possible D gene TRBD2, 5 bases. V was pared by 3 bases and J by 4 bases, with 10 bases between. The CDR3 consists of 13 residues. The germline V gene encodes CDR1 MDHEN and CDR2 SYDVKM. Here the CDR3 reads CASSLRVGYEQYF. CDR3 coding DNA: TGTGCCAGCAGTTTGAGGGTGGGGTACGAGCAGTACTTC.

This sequence joins TRBV18 and TRBJ1-6; TRBD1 matches at 8 bases. The CDR3 spans 15 residues. Trimming cost V 6 bases and J 7 bases; bases outside gene matches: 8. The germline V gene has CDR1 KGHSH and CDR2 LQKENI. Here the CDR3 reads CASSLLDRGNSPLHF. The DNA of the CDR3 is TGTGCCAGCTCGCTCCTAGACAGGGGCAATTCACCCCTCCACTTT.